Detailed here is one TCR beta chain. Trimming cost V 4 bases and J 6 bases, with 18 bases left between them. Germline V gene lookup returns CDR1 MDHEN and CDR2 SYDVKM. CDR3 size: 15 residues. TCRdb's copy holds only in-frame clones and misses some; the assay was immunoSEQ multiplex PCR. This table holds about 110,000 clones, under 95% found once. The entry originates in a study of T cell changes during pregnancy in multiple sclerosis. This TCR derives from a female donor with multiple sclerosis, enrolled in a pregnancy study. V and J are TRBV28 and TRBJ1-2; D is perhaps TRBD1 (5 bases). Material: peripheral blood, obtained before pregnancy. For the CDR3, the DNA is TGTGCCAGCAGTTCCCCGACGGGGGGGTATCATGGCTACACCTTC. It codes for CASSSPTGGYHGYTF.